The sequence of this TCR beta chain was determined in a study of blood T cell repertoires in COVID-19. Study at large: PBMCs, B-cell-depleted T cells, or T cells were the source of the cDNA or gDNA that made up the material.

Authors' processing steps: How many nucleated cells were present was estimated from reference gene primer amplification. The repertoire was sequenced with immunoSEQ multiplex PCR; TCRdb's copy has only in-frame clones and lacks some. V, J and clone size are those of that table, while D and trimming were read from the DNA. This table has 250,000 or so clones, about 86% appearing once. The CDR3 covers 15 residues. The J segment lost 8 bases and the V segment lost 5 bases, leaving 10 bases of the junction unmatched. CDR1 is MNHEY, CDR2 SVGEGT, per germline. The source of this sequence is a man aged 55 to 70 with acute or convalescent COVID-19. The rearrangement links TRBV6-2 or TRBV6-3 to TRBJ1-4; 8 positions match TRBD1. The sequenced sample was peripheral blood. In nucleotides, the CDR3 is TGTGCCAGCAGTGTCGTAGGACAGGGTGTCGAAAAACTGTTTTTT. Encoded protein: CASSVVGQGVEKLFF.